This entry lists 15 T cell receptor beta chains sequenced from one sample in a study of identical twins. One entry per CDR3 protein results from TCRdb running MiXCR on the 5' RACE reads. The sample lists approximately 550,000 distinct CDR3 sequences, 20% to 25% seen once, with approximately 0.48% in the top ten. A further study also used this sample, focusing on yellow fever vaccine responses in identical twins.

Sequencing input: CD4+ T cells sorted from blood. Receptors originate from a woman between 18 and 29 years old in good health.

This clonotype has a handful of counts. The CDR3 spells CASRKSDEGPYGYTF. CDR3 bases: TGTGCCAGCAGGAAATCCGACGAGGGACCCTATGGCTACACCTTC. J is TRBJ1-2 and V is TRBV12-3 or TRBV12-4; tentative D call: TRBD1 (5 bases). There are 15 residues in the CDR3. With 6 bases removed from V and 4 bases from J, the gap between germline ends came to 18 bases.

The gene calls are TRBV3-1 and TRBJ2-1; D remains unclear. Germline CDR1 and CDR2: LGHDT and YNNKEL (reference sequence). Trimming removed 3 bases at V and 14 bases at J, with 14 bases between. The CDR3 is 12 residues long. The DNA of the CDR3 is TGTGCCAGCAGCCAGGTTGAAGAGACGAAGTTCTTC. Protein: CASSQVEETKFF.

This clonotype has a handful of counts. The chain has TRBV10-2 and TRBJ1-5; D not resolved. Trimming took off 8 bases at V and 0 bases at J, with 11 bases between the two ends. CDR1 is WSHSY, CDR2 SAAADI, per germline. CDR3 size: 14 residues. CDR3 coding DNA: TGCGCCAGCTCCGCCGACACTAGCAATCAGCCCCAGCATTTT. Its translation: CASSADTSNQPQHF.

The chain employs TRBV5-1 and TRBJ1-3; TRBD1 is a possible D gene (5 bases). The germline CDR1 and CDR2 sequences are SGHRS and YFSETQ. Trimming took 4 bases from V and 0 from J, leaving 8 bases between them. This CDR3 has 14 residues. CDR3 residues: CASSPDTSGNTIYF. For the CDR3, the DNA is TGCGCCAGCAGCCCGGACACCTCTGGAAACACCATATATTTT.

This chain joins TRBV20-1 and TRBJ2-6, with D maybe TRBD1 (6 bases). The CDR3 length is 17 residues. Trimming took off 2 bases at V and 0 bases at J, with 14 bases between the two ends. Germline CDR1 and CDR2: DFQATT and SNEGSKA (reference sequence). CDR3 in DNA: TGCAGTGCTAGACGAGGACAGACGAGCTCTGGGGCCAACGTCCTGACTTTC. Its translation: CSARRGQTSSGANVLTF.

The chain has TRBV7-6 and TRBJ2-7; the D is unclear. Germline CDR1 is SGHVS and CDR2 is FNYEAQ. The CDR3 contains 9 residues. Deletions cut 6 bases from V and 4 bases from J, with 1 base between. The CDR3 loop reads CASRYEQYF. In nucleotides, the CDR3 is TGTGCCAGCAGATACGAGCAGTACTTC.

The gene calls are TRBV5-1 and TRBJ2-7; 12 nucleotides match TRBD2. Germline V gene data show CDR1 as SGHRS and CDR2 as YFSETQ. With 4 bases clipped from V and 5 bases from J, the junction kept 7 bases outside the gene matches. The CDR3 is made up of 15 amino acids. CDR3 region: CASSTRLAGEHEQYF. The CDR3 region has the DNA TGCGCCAGCAGCACCCGACTAGCGGGAGAACACGAGCAGTACTTC.

This clonotype was detected a few times. The chain joins TRBV10-3 to TRBJ2-5; D possibly matches TRBD1 or TRBD2 (6 bases each). CDR1 is ENHRY, CDR2 SYGVKD, per germline. The CDR3 is 14 residues long. V was pared by 3 bases and J by 5 bases, with 13 bases between. CDR3 coding DNA: TGTGCCATCAGTGATGGAGGGGGAAGCGAGACCCAGTACTTC. As protein: CAISDGGGSETQYF.

There are many counts of this clonotype. The chain carries TRBV12-3 or TRBV12-4 and TRBJ1-1; D is uncertain. The CDR3 runs to 15 residues. Trimming removed 3 bases from V and 4 bases from J, with 15 bases in between. CDR3 amino acids: CASSFVGFGFTEAFF. In nucleotides, the CDR3 is TGTGCCAGCAGTTTTGTGGGGTTTGGTTTCACTGAAGCTTTCTTT.

The chain has TRBV20-1 and TRBJ2-7; weak D call: TRBD2 (6 bases). The CDR3 loop spans 14 amino acids. Looked up from germline, CDR1 is DFQATT and CDR2 is SNEGSKA (reference sequence). V lost 0 bases, J lost 5 bases, and 14 bases lay in between. CDR3 region: CSARDRGLTNEQYV. The DNA of the CDR3 is TGCAGTGCTAGAGATCGCGGACTAACGAACGAGCAGTACGTC.

The J gene is TRBJ2-2, the V gene TRBV4-2, with 8 bases lining up with TRBD2. V lost 4 bases and J lost 5; bases outside the gene matches: 6. Looked up from germline, CDR1 is LGHNA and CDR2 is YNFKEQ. The CDR3 totals 15 residues. The CDR3 spells CASSRTSGGTGELFF. The CDR3 DNA reads TGTGCCAGCAGCCGCACTAGCGGTGGAACCGGGGAGCTGTTTTTT.

The V call is TRBV20-1, the J call TRBJ2-3; 14 positions match TRBD2. The CDR3 is made up of 17 amino acids. V lost 1 base, J lost 0 bases, and 3 bases stayed unmatched. Germline V gene sequence: CDR1 DFQATT, CDR2 SNEGSKA (reference sequence). CDR3 DNA sequence: TGCAGTGCTAGAGGACGGACTAGCGGGGGGAGCACAGATACGCAGTATTTT. Its translation is CSARGRTSGGSTDTQYF.

The rearrangement links TRBV24-1 to TRBJ2-1; no firm D call. The CDR3 loop spans 10 amino acids. Germline V gene data show CDR1 as KGHDR and CDR2 as SFDVKD. Trimming shortened V by 4 bases and J by 9 bases, and 3 bases separated the two germline ends. The CDR3, as DNA: TGTGCCACCAGTGACGGTGAGCAGTTCTTC. Protein sequence: CATSDGEQFF.

This clonotype was counted a few times. DNA for the CDR3: TGTGCCAGCAGGTCAAAGGGGTCAGGGGTCAATGAGCAGTTCTTC. It codes for CASRSKGSGVNEQFF. The chain links TRBV7-2 to TRBJ2-1, with a weak D call TRBD1 (6 bases). Looked up from germline, CDR1 is SGHTA and CDR2 is FQGNSA. V was pared by 6 bases and J by 6 bases, with 18 bases between. The CDR3 is 15 residues long.

The chain carries TRBV20-1 and TRBJ2-1; 8 nucleotides match TRBD2. This CDR3 comprises 11 residues. The trim removed 0 bases at V and 12 bases at J, leaving 1 base unmatched. CDR1 and CDR2 from the germline V gene are DFQATT and SNEGSKA (reference sequence). The CDR3 is CSARDGLAQFF. Written as DNA, the CDR3 is TGCAGTGCTAGAGATGGACTAGCGCAGTTCTTC.